The rows below give T cell receptor beta chains drawn from one sample of a study of blood T cell repertoires in COVID-19. TCRdb's table, derived via immunoSEQ multiplex PCR, lists solely in-frame clones and lacks some. Among 200,000 or so clones listed, less than 90% were seen once. Specimen: peripheral blood. The source of these receptors is a man aged 40-49 years with active or convalescent COVID-19. CDR3s include the opening cysteine and the closing phenylalanine or tryptophan. D genes are given only for firm matches. Not every row has a clone size; where given, it reads once, few, many or a size class.

TRBD2,TRBV7-3,TRBJ2-1,-,TGTGCCAGCAGCTTAACGCCCGGACTAGCGGGAGTTGAGCAGTTCTTC,CASSLTPGLAGVEQFF
-,TRBV6-5,TRBJ2-1,-,TGTGCCACCCCATGGACAGAAATCCTCAATGAGCAGTTCTTC,CATPWTEILNEQFF
TRBD1,TRBV6-5,TRBJ2-5,-,TGTGCCAGCAGTTTTTGGCAGGGGGAGGAGACCCAGTACTTC,CASSFWQGEETQYF
-,TRBV27,TRBJ1-1,-,TGTGCCAGCAAACTAAGCTTGAACACTGAAGCTTTCTTT,CASKLSLNTEAFF
TRBD1,TRBV28,TRBJ1-5,-,TGTGCCAGCACTAACAGGGGGGGTTATCAGCCCCAGCATTTT,CASTNRGGYQPQHF
-,TRBV12-3/TRBV12-4,TRBJ2-7,-,TGTGCCAGCAGCCGAGGGGGTGTCTACGAGCAGTACTTC,CASSRGGVYEQYF
TRBD1,TRBV24-1,TRBJ2-1,-,TGTGCCACCAGTGATTCAGGGGGCAAGACCTACAATGAGCAGTTCTTC,CATSDSGGKTYNEQFF
-,TRBV6-1,TRBJ2-3,-,TGTGCCAGCAGTGAACGGTGGAGAGATACGCAGTATTTT,CASSERWRDTQYF
TRBD1,TRBV2,TRBJ2-3,few,TGTGCCAGCAGTGAACCAGTCGACAGGGAGTGGCGGGATACGCAGTATTTT,CASSEPVDREWRDTQYF
-,TRBV5-1,TRBJ2-3,-,TGCGCCAGCAGCTTGGTAGTAGGCGGGGGCACAGATACGCAGTATTTT,CASSLVVGGGTDTQYF
-,TRBV5-6,TRBJ2-7,-,TGTGCCAGCAGCTTCGGTATCGTCAGGGCAAACGAGCAGTACTTC,CASSFGIVRANEQYF
-,TRBV9,TRBJ1-3,-,TGTGCCAGCAGCGGGGGCCTCCTCTCTGGAAACACCATATATTTT,CASSGGLLSGNTIYF
TRBD1,TRBV2,TRBJ2-6,-,TGTGCCAGCAGTCAGGGGGCGCTCTCTGGGGCCAACGTCCTGACTTTC,CASSQGALSGANVLTF
-,TRBV19,TRBJ2-6,-,TGTGCCAGTAGCCCAAACTCTGGGGCCAACGTCCTGACTTTC,CASSPNSGANVLTF
TRBD1,TRBV11-2,TRBJ1-3,-,TGTGCCAGCTTCGGCCGGGACAGGGCTGGAAACACCATATATTTT,CASFGRDRAGNTIYF
-,TRBV5-6,TRBJ1-1,-,TGTGCCAGCAGCTTTCCCCACAGGCCCAACGACACTGAAGCTTTCTTT,CASSFPHRPNDTEAFF
-,TRBV28,TRBJ1-2,-,TGTGCCAGCAGTACGACATCGGCTAACTATGGCTACACCTTC,CASSTTSANYGYTF
TRBD2,TRBV7-9,TRBJ2-3,-,TGTGCCAGCAGCTTACGCGGGAGAAGCACAGATACGCAGTATTTT,CASSLRGRSTDTQYF
-,TRBV30,TRBJ2-5,-,TGTGCCTGGAGGTTCCCAGGGTTAGGAGAGACCCAGTACTTC,CAWRFPGLGETQYF
-,TRBV6-5,TRBJ1-2,-,TGTGCCAGCAGTTACTACCTGACAGAGGTCTATGGCTACACCTTC,CASSYYLTEVYGYTF
TRBD1,TRBV30,TRBJ1-2,-,TGTGCCTGGAGTTCCCAGGGGGCAGTCTACGGCACCTTC,CAWSSQGAVYGTF
TRBD2,TRBV9,TRBJ2-7,-,TGTGCCAGCAGCGGAGCCGGGACTACTTTGTACGAGCAGTACTTC,CASSGAGTTLYEQYF
-,TRBV4-1,TRBJ2-5,-,TGCGCCAGCAGCCAAGAAGGGACTTACCTTCAAGAGACCCAGTACTTC,CASSQEGTYLQETQYF
TRBD1,TRBV5-1,TRBJ2-7,-,TGCGCCAGCAGCTCCCAGGGGGCGAGGTTAGGAGGCGAGCAGTACTTC,CASSSQGARLGGEQYF
TRBD1,TRBV19,TRBJ1-1,-,TGTGCCAGTAGTACTGCAGGGGGCATACGGACTGAAGCTTTCTTT,CASSTAGGIRTEAFF
-,TRBV21-1,TRBJ1-6,-,TGTGCCAGCAGCAAAGAAGAAGGACAGAAGGACTCACCCCTCCACTTT,CASSKEEGQKDSPLHF
TRBD2,TRBV10-3,TRBJ2-1,-,TGTGCCATCAGTGAGGGGACTAGCGGGTACTACAATGAGCAGTTCTTC,CAISEGTSGYYNEQFF
-,TRBV5-4,TRBJ2-2,-,TGTGCCAGCACCATCAACACCGGGGAGCTGTTTTTT,CASTINTGELFF